This entry lists 26 T cell receptor beta chains sequenced from one sample in a study of blood T cell repertoires in COVID-19. Assay: immunoSEQ multiplex PCR; the TCRdb copy retains only in-frame clones and omits some. The sample includes about 14,000 clones, around 85% of them seen just once. Sequenced material: peripheral blood. These receptors were taken from a human donor with active COVID-19. The donor label of this sample is uncertain.

This chain connects TRBV3-1 (or the pseudogene TRBV3-2) to TRBJ2-7; TRBD1 is a possible D gene (7 bases). V shed 5 bases and J shed 6 bases, with 26 bases lying between them. The germline V gene encodes CDR1 LGHDT and CDR2 YNNKEL (reference sequence). This CDR3 has 17 residues. The CDR3, as DNA: TGTGCCAGCAGCACCCAGAGCCCGGGACAGCGGGTCGGCGAGCAGTACTTC. This sequence encodes CASSTQSPGQRVGEQYF.

The chain links TRBV5-1 to TRBJ2-1; D is unclear. V gave up 0 bases and J gave up 2 bases, with 6 bases separating them. There are 14 residues in the CDR3. CDR1 is SGHRS and CDR2 is YFSETQ in the germline V gene. CDR3: CASSLAQTYNEQFF. The CDR3 DNA reads as TGCGCCAGCAGCTTGGCTCAGACCTACAATGAGCAGTTCTTC.

The chain uses TRBV9 and TRBJ1-2; 9 bases fit TRBD1. CDR1 is SGDLS, CDR2 YYNGEE, per germline. Trimming cost V 4 bases and J 7 bases; bases outside gene matches: 8. This CDR3 region has 14 residues. CDR3: CASSLVTGGSGYTF. CDR3 in DNA: TGTGCCAGCAGCCTTGTAACAGGGGGCAGTGGCTACACCTTC.

The chain is built from TRBV7-6 and TRBJ1-2; 7 positions agree with TRBD1. Germline V CDR1 and CDR2: SGHVS, FNYEAQ. V lost 7 bases and J lost 4; bases outside the gene matches: 6. CDR3 length: 13 amino acids. The CDR3 nucleotides read TGTGCCAGCATTGTCGGGACAGTCTATGGCTACACCTTC. The encoded protein is CASIVGTVYGYTF.

V and J are TRBV12-2 and TRBJ1-5; the table's TRBD1 call for D was not verified on the DNA. TRBV12-2 is assigned pseudogene status. The CDR3 runs to 13 residues. The CDR3 nucleotides are TGTGCAAGTCGCCCGACAGATCAGGTGCCCCAGCATTTT. Its protein is CASRPTDQVPQHF.

The rearrangement joins TRBV6-4 to TRBJ1-1; D is perhaps TRBD1 (6 bases). The germline V gene has CDR1 MRHNA and CDR2 SNTAGT. The CDR3 loop spans 15 amino acids. V lost 7 bases to trimming and J lost 2 bases, with 17 bases between them. CDR3 in amino acids: CASKPRQAPNTEAFF. CDR3 nucleotide sequence: TGTGCCAGCAAGCCGAGACAGGCCCCTAACACTGAAGCTTTCTTT.

The V and J genes are TRBV7-2 and TRBJ1-5; TRBD1 agrees at 10 bases. Germline CDR1 SGHTA, CDR2 FQGNSA. This CDR3 has 17 residues. Unmatched junction bases numbered 15, after V lost 4 bases and J lost 9 bases. The CDR3 DNA reads as TGTGCCAGCAGCTCCGCCCGGGGACAGGGGCTTGCAGGGCCCCAGCATTTT. Translation gives CASSSARGQGLAGPQHF.

The chain uses TRBV4-1 and TRBJ1-2; tentative D call: TRBD1 (5 bases). The CDR3 runs 13 residues. V lost 4 bases and J 6 bases, leaving 12 bases between the germline ends. Germline lookup yields CDR1 MGHRA and CDR2 YSYEKL. The CDR3 DNA is TGCGCCAGCAGCCGAGTGCAGGGTGATGGCTACACCTTC. Translation gives CASSRVQGDGYTF.

The chain is built from TRBV28 and TRBJ2-3, with unresolved D. V was shortened by 4 bases and J by 0 bases, with 11 bases between the two germline ends. The CDR3 extends over 15 amino acids. CDR1 is MDHEN and CDR2 is SYDVKM in the germline V gene. CDR3 protein: CASSYPYSSTDTQYF. The DNA for the CDR3 is TGTGCCAGCAGTTACCCATACTCTAGCACAGATACGCAGTATTTT.

The gene calls are TRBV12-3 or TRBV12-4 and TRBJ2-5; possible D gene TRBD2, 6 bases. The CDR3 runs 13 residues. Trimming pared 2 bases from V and 6 bases from J, leaving 10 bases between. CDR3 bases: TGTGCCAGCAGTTTATGGGGGGAGCAGACCCAGTACTTC. It codes for CASSLWGEQTQYF.

The V and J genes are TRBV7-9 and TRBJ2-7; 12 nucleotides agree with TRBD2. The CDR3 has 16 residues. Germline lookup yields CDR1 SEHNR and CDR2 FQNEAQ (reference sequence). V gave up 4 bases and J gave up 2 bases; unmatched junction bases: 6. The CDR3 nucleotides read TGTGCCAGCAGCTGGGACCTAGCGGGAGGGCCCTACGAGCAGTACTTC. It codes for CASSWDLAGGPYEQYF.

This clone was picked up one time. The chain couples TRBV9 to TRBJ1-1; D remains unclear. This CDR3 has 14 residues. With 0 bases removed from V and 4 bases from J, the gap between germline ends came to 10 bases. Per germline, CDR1 SGDLS and CDR2 YYNGEE. CDR3 loop: CASSVAFGVTEAFF. CDR3 in DNA: TGTGCCAGCAGCGTAGCTTTCGGGGTCACTGAAGCTTTCTTT.

This clone showed up just once. The rearrangement joins TRBV19 to TRBJ1-5; D is ambiguous. The CDR3 loop spans 11 amino acids. Germline V gene data show CDR1 as LNHDA and CDR2 as SQIVND (reference sequence). V lost 3 bases, J lost 6 bases, and 3 bases lay in between. The CDR3 loop is CASSMAQPQHF. CDR3 DNA sequence: TGTGCCAGTAGTATGGCTCAGCCCCAGCATTTT.

The J gene is TRBJ2-3, the V gene TRBV27; the D gene is possibly TRBD2 (5 bases). The CDR3 totals 16 residues. Germline V gene lookup returns CDR1 MNHEY and CDR2 SMNVEV (reference sequence). The V and J ends lost 4 bases and 0 bases respectively, with 14 bases between them. The chain's CDR3 is CASSSLAGYSTDTQYF. Written as DNA, the CDR3 is TGTGCCAGCAGTTCCTTGGCGGGTTATAGCACAGATACGCAGTATTTT.

This clone was counted between two and nine times. The chain is built from TRBV4-1 and TRBJ1-1; D not resolved. The germline V and J ends were trimmed by 0 bases and 4 bases, with 9 bases remaining between them. Germline V CDR1 and CDR2: MGHRA, YSYEKL. The CDR3 loop spans 14 amino acids. CDR3 amino acids: CASSQEIRVTEAFF. In DNA form, the CDR3 reads TGCGCCAGCAGCCAAGAAATTCGGGTCACTGAAGCTTTCTTT.

V and J are TRBV27 and TRBJ2-7, with D tentatively TRBD2 (5 bases). The CDR3 contains 13 residues. Germline V gives CDR1 MNHEY, CDR2 SMNVEV (reference sequence). V gave up 5 bases and J gave up 2 bases, with 10 bases separating them. In nucleotides, the CDR3 is TGTGCCAGCAGTACCGGACTGGCCTACGAGCAGTACTTC. Translating it yields CASSTGLAYEQYF.

The chain is built from TRBV18 and TRBJ1-2; 10 nucleotides match TRBD1. Looked up from germline, CDR1 is KGHSH and CDR2 is LQKENI. CDR3 size: 16 residues. V trimming: 0 bases; J trimming: 3 bases; junction bases outside the gene matches: 4. The chain's CDR3 is CASSPPGTGADYGYTF. CDR3 bases: TGTGCCAGCTCACCACCCGGGACAGGGGCCGACTATGGCTACACCTTC. The full variable domain, with the rest looked up from reference TRBV18 and TRBJ1-2, is NAGVMQNPRHLVRRRGQEARLRCSPMKGHSHVYWYRQLPEEGLKFMVYLQKENIIDESGMPKERFSAEFPKEGPSILRIQQVVRGDSAAYFCASSPPGTGADYGYTFGSGTRLTVV.

The V gene is TRBV6-6, the J gene TRBJ2-7, with 9 bases matching TRBD2. Germline CDR1 and CDR2: MNHNY and SVGAGI (reference sequence). V dropped 6 bases and J dropped 2; count of bases not matched to a gene: 5. The CDR3 covers 14 residues. The CDR3, as DNA: TGTGCCAGCAGGACCCCTAGCGGGACCTACGAGCAGTACTTC. This sequence encodes CASRTPSGTYEQYF.

The chain is built from TRBV4-3 and TRBJ1-4; 10 bases line up with TRBD1. From germline, CDR1 is LGHNA and CDR2 YSLEER. The V and J ends lost 1 base and 7 bases, in that order; junction bases with no gene match: 3. This CDR3 is built from 15 residues. This CDR3 reads CASSQGQGATEKLFF. The CDR3 nucleotides read TGCGCCAGCAGCCAAGGACAGGGGGCCACTGAAAAACTGTTTTTT.

The chain joins TRBV18 to TRBJ2-3, with D hard to call. V shed 3 bases and J shed 6 bases, with 13 bases lying between them. Germline values: CDR1 KGHSH, CDR2 LQKENI. The CDR3 sequence is 14 residues long. CDR3 sequence: CASSPIGAADTQYF. The CDR3 coding sequence is TGTGCCAGCTCACCGATTGGAGCAGCCGATACGCAGTATTTT.

The chain links TRBV7-6 to TRBJ1-6; no clear D gene. Looked up from germline, CDR1 is SGHVS and CDR2 is FNYEAQ. Trimming removed 2 bases at V and 7 bases at J, with 15 bases between. This CDR3 region has 16 residues. The CDR3 loop reads CASSLRSQAENSPLHF. CDR3 nucleotide sequence: TGTGCCAGCAGCTTAAGGTCCCAGGCAGAAAATTCACCCCTCCACTTT.

The gene calls are TRBV14 and TRBJ2-1; D gene uncertain. V was clipped by 2 bases and J by 10 bases, with 15 bases between them. Germline CDR1 is SGHDN and CDR2 is FVKESK. The CDR3 contains 14 residues. CDR3 loop: CASSQLEPPGEQFF. The CDR3 bases are TGTGCCAGCAGCCAACTCGAGCCCCCCGGGGAGCAGTTCTTC.

The J gene is TRBJ1-3, the V gene TRBV29-1; D unclear. The ends were cut back, 3 bases at V and 0 bases at J, with 9 bases in the middle. The CDR3 length is 14 residues. Germline lookup yields CDR1 SQVTM and CDR2 ANQGSEA. This CDR3 is CSVEENNSGNTIYF. In nucleotides, the CDR3 is TGCAGCGTTGAGGAGAACAACTCTGGAAACACCATATATTTT.

The J gene is TRBJ2-3, the V gene TRBV19, with 8 nucleotides matching TRBD2. V was clipped by 3 bases and J by 1 base; unmatched bases: 3. The CDR3 is 15 amino acids. Germline V gene data show CDR1 as LNHDA and CDR2 as SQIVND (reference sequence). CDR3: CASSIRRGGTDTQYF. The DNA for the CDR3 is TGTGCCAGTAGTATTAGGCGGGGGGGCACAGATACGCAGTATTTT.

The chain combines TRBV7-9 with TRBJ2-3, with TRBD2 as a possible D gene (6 bases). This CDR3 comprises 17 residues. Germline V CDR1 and CDR2: SEHNR, FQNEAQ (reference sequence). V shed 0 bases and J shed 2 bases, with 15 bases lying between them. Written as DNA, the CDR3 is TGTGCCAGCAGCTTAGCGCGGTTTGCGGGGCCCACAGATACGCAGTATTTT. As protein: CASSLARFAGPTDTQYF.

This chain links TRBV19 with TRBJ2-3; 7 nucleotides match TRBD2. This CDR3 is built from 14 residues. The trim removed 3 bases at V and 3 bases at J, leaving 3 bases unmatched. Germline V gene lookup returns CDR1 LNHDA and CDR2 SQIVND (reference sequence). CDR3 DNA sequence: TGTGCCAGTAGTATCGGCGGGAGTACAGATACGCAGTATTTT. It codes for CASSIGGSTDTQYF.